The clone carrying this T cell receptor beta chain came up a few times. As processed by the authors: Reference gene primer amplification gave nucleated cell count estimates. Data came from immunoSEQ multiplex PCR; TCRdb stores just in-frame clones and leaves some out. V and J calls and clone size come straight from that table; D and trimming were deduced from the DNA. The sample lists hundreds of thousands of clones, just under 85% seen once, with approximately 9.1% in the top ten. This CDR3 contains 14 residues. CDR1 and CDR2 from the germline V gene are SGHRS and YFSETQ. V was clipped by 2 bases and J by 7 bases, with 10 bases between them. This entry is derived from a study of blood T cell repertoires in COVID-19. For the study at large: Italy, Spain and the United States were the sources of the convalescent and acute COVID-19 samples. T cells, B-cell-depleted T cells, or PBMCs provided the cDNA or gDNA that served as material.

The specimen sequenced was peripheral blood. The receptor was derived from a man older than 75 with acute or convalescent COVID-19. The gene calls are TRBV5-1 and TRBJ1-6, with TRBD1 as a possible D gene (6 bases). CDR3 bases: TGCGCCAGCAGCTTTTGGACAGCCAATTCACCCCTCCACTTT. It is translated as CASSFWTANSPLHF.